This T cell receptor beta chain stems from a study of monozygotic twins with inflammatory bowel disease. This CDR3 region has 15 residues. The germline V gene has CDR1 MGHDK and CDR2 SYGVNS. From the 5' RACE reads, TCRdb lists one entry per CDR3 protein and no DNA. The table lists some 150,000 distinct CDR3 sequences. The sample consisted of blood. This chain links TRBV25-1 with TRBJ2-4; the TRBD1 assignment by TCRdb is unverifiable without DNA. This TCR was sampled from a human donor with ulcerative colitis or Crohn's disease, or a healthy co-twin of an affected twin (not recorded which). CDR3 in amino acids: CASSATGQNKNIQYF.